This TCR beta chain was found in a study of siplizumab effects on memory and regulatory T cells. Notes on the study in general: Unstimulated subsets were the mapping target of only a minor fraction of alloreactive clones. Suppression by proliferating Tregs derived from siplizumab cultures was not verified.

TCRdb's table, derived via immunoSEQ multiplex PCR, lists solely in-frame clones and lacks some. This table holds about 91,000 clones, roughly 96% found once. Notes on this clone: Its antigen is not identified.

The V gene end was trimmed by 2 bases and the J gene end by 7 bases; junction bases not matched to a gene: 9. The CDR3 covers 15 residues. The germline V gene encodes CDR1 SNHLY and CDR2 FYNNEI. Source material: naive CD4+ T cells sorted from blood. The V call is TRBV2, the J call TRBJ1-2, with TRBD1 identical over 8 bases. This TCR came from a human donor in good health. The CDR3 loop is CASSERTGIVSGYTF. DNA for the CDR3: TGTGCCAGCAGTGAACGGACAGGGATTGTCAGTGGCTACACCTTC.